This T cell receptor (beta chain) came from a study of T-cell reconstitution after alpha-beta-depleted transplantation in children. Study-wide results and limits: T-cell numbers and diversity one year post-transplant derived largely from freshly generated T cells.

Ten or more counts support this clonotype. Its target is not known. Preparation of the TCRbeta library was carried out with unique molecular identifiers. Each CDR3 protein gets one entry after TCRdb re-called the PCR reads with MiXCR. This sample has around 700,000 distinct CDR3 sequences; around 13% occur once, and the top ten carry roughly 0.84%. Germline V lookup: CDR1 SGHVS, CDR2 FQNEAQ. The CDR3 extends over 14 amino acids. Trimming removed 3 bases from V and 5 bases from J; junction bases left unmatched: 2. This TCR was sampled from a girl aged 2-15 years with congenital amegakaryocytic thrombocytopenia, due to receive a stem cell transplant. This sample comprised PBMCs, obtained before TCRalphabeta/CD19-depleted stem cell transplant. The J gene is TRBJ2-2, the V gene TRBV7-8, with 8 bases identical to TRBD1. In nucleotides, the CDR3 is TGTGCCAGCAGCTTCAGGGGGCGGACCGGGGAGCTGTTTTTT. Amino acid sequence: CASSFRGRTGELFF. Combining the CDR3 with reference TRBV7-8 and TRBJ2-2 gives the whole variable domain GAGVSQSPRYKVAKRGQDVALRCDPISGHVSLFWYQQALGQGPEFLTYFQNEAQLDKSGLPSDRFFAERPEGSVSTLKIQRTQQEDSAVYLCASSFRGRTGELFFGEGSRLTVL.